What follows are 30 T cell receptor beta chains derived from one specimen sequenced in a study of blood T cell repertoires in COVID-19. Only in-frame clones appear in the TCRdb table, and some are missing; sequencing was by immunoSEQ multiplex PCR. The top ten clones hold around 2.1% of a sample with 190,000 or so clones, about nine tenths of them seen once. The sequenced material came from PBMCs or T cells enriched from blood (not recorded which). These receptors were taken from a woman under 40 who had recovered from COVID-19.

This clone was picked up one time. This sequence joins TRBV5-1 and TRBJ1-3; D unresolved. V lost 3 bases, J lost 2 bases, and 6 bases lay in between. The CDR3 consists of 13 residues. Germline CDR1 reads SGHRS; CDR2 reads YFSETQ. CDR3 in DNA: TGCGCCAGCAGCTCGTCCCCTGGAAACACCATATATTTT. This encodes CASSSSPGNTIYF.

The DNA of the CDR3 is TGTGCCAGCAGTGATAACAGGAGTATTGCAGATACGCAGTATTTT. Amino acids: CASSDNRSIADTQYF. The V gene is TRBV6-1, the J gene TRBJ2-3, with a weak D call TRBD1 (5 bases). The V end was cut by 3 bases, the J end by 4 bases, with 14 bases between. This CDR3 comprises 15 residues. Germline CDR1 and CDR2: MNHNS and SASEGT.

In this sample, this clone turned up many times. The chain joins TRBV5-6 to TRBJ1-4; D uncertain. The CDR3 totals 13 residues. The V end lost 2 bases, the J end lost 11 bases, and 13 bases lay between the germline ends. Germline V gene lookup returns CDR1 SGHDT and CDR2 YYEEEE. The CDR3 sequence is CASSLTGGDKLFF. The CDR3 DNA reads TGTGCCAGCAGCTTAACCGGAGGCGACAAACTGTTTTTT.

The chain carries TRBV7-2 and TRBJ2-1; TRBD2 matches at 12 bases. There are 16 residues in the CDR3. The V gene end was trimmed by 5 bases and the J gene end by 3 bases; junction bases not matched to a gene: 5. CDR1 is SGHTA and CDR2 is FQGNSA in the germline V gene. The CDR3 bases are TGTGCCAGCAGCCCACGGACTAGCGGGAACTACAATGAGCAGTTCTTC. It is translated as CASSPRTSGNYNEQFF.

The CDR3 coding sequence is TGTGCCAGCAGCTTTGGCGGTACTTACGAGCAGTACTTC. Residues: CASSFGGTYEQYF. This chain links TRBV5-6 with TRBJ2-7; no reliable D call. Germline V gives CDR1 SGHDT, CDR2 YYEEEE. CDR3 length: 13 amino acids. V dropped 2 bases and J dropped 4 bases, with 10 bases sitting between them.

This clone came up a few times. The chain has TRBV12-3 or TRBV12-4 and TRBJ1-2; D is possibly TRBD1 (6 bases). V was shortened by 5 bases and J by 4 bases, with 11 bases between the two germline ends. The CDR3 sequence is 13 residues long. CDR3 coding DNA: TGTGCCAGCAGTGGACAGAGTTCCTATGGCTACACCTTC. It translates to CASSGQSSYGYTF.

This chain connects TRBV30 to TRBJ1-1; D remains ambiguous. Germline V lookup: CDR1 GTSNPN, CDR2 SVGIG (reference sequence). The V gene lost 1 base and the J gene lost 0 bases, with 9 bases spanning the gap. The CDR3 covers 14 residues. Here the CDR3 reads CAWSDAPVNTEAFF. The CDR3 DNA sequence: TGTGCCTGGAGTGATGCCCCGGTGAACACTGAAGCTTTCTTT.

The V and J genes are TRBV11-3 and TRBJ1-1, with D hard to call. Germline V gives CDR1 SGHNT, CDR2 YENEEA. Trimming pared 1 base from V and 6 bases from J, leaving 9 bases between. The CDR3 spans 13 residues. CDR3: CASSLVNVPEAFF. CDR3 DNA sequence: TGTGCCAGCAGCTTAGTAAATGTTCCTGAAGCTTTCTTT. Full variable domain (outside the CDR3, taken from reference TRBV11-3 and TRBJ1-1): EAGVVQSPRYKIIEKKQPVAFWCNPISGHNTLYWYLQNLGQGPELLIRYENEEAVDDSQLPKDRFSAERLKGVDSTLKIQPAELGDSAVYLCASSLVNVPEAFFGQGTRLTVV.

V usage is TRBV6-5 and J usage is TRBJ1-2, with TRBD1 as a possible D gene (6 bases). The CDR3 has 16 amino acids. Germline assignment: CDR1 MNHEY and CDR2 SVGAGI. The germline V and J ends were trimmed by 2 bases and 3 bases, with 16 bases remaining between them. The CDR3 reads CASSYRPGDLDYGYTF. CDR3 nucleotide sequence: TGTGCCAGCAGTTACCGACCAGGGGATTTAGACTATGGCTACACCTTC.

The chain is built from TRBV3-1 (or the pseudogene TRBV3-2) and TRBJ1-2; D call uncertain. This CDR3 spans 13 amino acids. Germline V gene data show CDR1 as LGHDT and CDR2 as YNNKEL (reference sequence). V gave up 5 bases and J gave up 6 bases, with 13 bases separating them. CDR3: CASSSRVIHGYTF. In nucleotides, the CDR3 is TGTGCCAGCAGCTCTCGGGTTATTCATGGCTACACCTTC.

V is TRBV11-2 and J is TRBJ1-1; 7 bases fit TRBD1. The CDR3 is 15 amino acids. The trim removed 0 bases at V and 5 bases at J, leaving 6 bases unmatched. Germline V CDR1 and CDR2: SGHAT, FQNNGV. CDR3 loop: CASSLDPGGWTEAFF. The CDR3 DNA is TGTGCCAGCAGCTTAGATCCAGGGGGGTGGACTGAAGCTTTCTTT.

This sequence joins TRBV4-1 and TRBJ1-3, with D perhaps matching TRBD1 (5 bases). The V gene lost 3 bases and the J gene lost 14 bases, with 17 bases spanning the gap. This CDR3 contains 13 residues. Germline CDR1 and CDR2: MGHRA and YSYEKL. The CDR3 here is CASSHSYGGILYF. CDR3 nucleotide sequence: TGCGCCAGCAGCCATTCCTATGGGGGGATCTTATATTTT.

V and J are TRBV4-1 and TRBJ2-5; perhaps TRBD2 as D (6 bases). The CDR3 consists of 16 residues. The V end was cut by 3 bases, the J end by 1 base, with 15 bases between. Germline V gives CDR1 MGHRA, CDR2 YSYEKL. The CDR3 sequence is CASSHSGQSPQETQYF. CDR3 sequence (DNA): TGCGCCAGCAGCCATAGCGGCCAGTCACCCCAAGAGACCCAGTACTTC.

This rearrangement joins TRBV7-2 to TRBJ1-1, with D unresolved. V lost 1 base and J lost 7, with 7 bases in between. Germline V gene data show CDR1 as SGHTA and CDR2 as FQGNSA. The CDR3 consists of 12 residues. The CDR3 reads CASSLVAVEAFF. The CDR3, as DNA: TGTGCCAGCAGCTTAGTTGCAGTTGAAGCTTTCTTT.

This clone was seen repeatedly, ten times or more. V gene TRBV5-1 combines with J gene TRBJ1-1; 9 nucleotides line up with TRBD1. This CDR3 comprises 16 residues. Germline CDR1 is SGHRS and CDR2 is YFSETQ. Trimming cost V 0 bases and J 1 base; bases outside gene matches: 4. Here the CDR3 reads CASSLAGQGANTEAFF. The CDR3 DNA reads TGCGCCAGCAGCTTGGCGGGACAGGGAGCGAACACTGAAGCTTTCTTT.

The chain carries TRBV18 and TRBJ2-1, with 10 bases that match TRBD1. Trimming cost V 2 bases and J 2 bases; bases outside gene matches: 3. Looked up from germline, CDR1 is KGHSH and CDR2 is LQKENI. There are 16 residues in the CDR3. The CDR3 bases are TGTGCCAGCTCACCAGCCGGGACAGGGGCCTACAATGAGCAGTTCTTC. This codes for CASSPAGTGAYNEQFF.

The chain couples TRBV6-6 to TRBJ2-1; TRBD1 agrees at 10 bases. Looked up from germline, CDR1 is MNHNY and CDR2 is SVGAGI (reference sequence). Trimming at V came to 2 bases and at J to 7 bases, leaving 5 bases not matched to a gene. The CDR3 is 15 residues long. DNA of the CDR3: TGTGCCAGCAGTTACCCGACAGGGGGCAGTAATGAGCAGTTCTTC. Encoded protein: CASSYPTGGSNEQFF.

V is TRBV7-2 and J is TRBJ1-1, with D uncertain. CDR1 is SGHTA, CDR2 FQGNSA, per germline. Trimming pared 3 bases from V and 4 bases from J, leaving 9 bases between. The CDR3 extends over 13 amino acids. The CDR3 DNA reads as TGTGCCAGCAGCTTCGCAACGGGCACTGAAGCTTTCTTT. Protein: CASSFATGTEAFF.

The sample holds a few counts of this clone. The chain links TRBV5-6 to TRBJ1-1; D gene unclear. V was pared by 4 bases and J by 3 bases, with 7 bases between. This CDR3 is 12 amino acids long. Germline CDR1 SGHDT, CDR2 YYEEEE. The CDR3 DNA follows: TGTGCCAGCAGCCTTGAGTACACTGAAGCTTTCTTT. Translation: CASSLEYTEAFF.

This clone was detected only once. V usage is TRBV23-1 and J usage is TRBJ2-3; no clear D. TRBV23-1 is an ORF, and what it does is uncertain. With 0 bases removed from V and 5 bases from J, the gap between germline ends came to 12 bases. The CDR3 is 15 amino acids. The CDR3 DNA reads as TGCGCCAGCAGTCAATCAGACACTCCCTTAGATACGCAGTATTTT. It specifies CASSQSDTPLDTQYF.

The genes are TRBV7-9 and TRBJ1-3; D is possibly TRBD1 (5 bases). The V gene lost 4 bases and the J gene lost 0 bases, with 10 bases spanning the gap. The CDR3 is 15 residues long. Germline values: CDR1 SEHNR, CDR2 FQNEAQ (reference sequence). The chain's CDR3 is CASSYDSLSGNTIYF. In DNA, the CDR3 is TGTGCCAGCAGCTACGACAGCCTCTCTGGAAACACCATATATTTT.

This chain joins TRBV19 and TRBJ1-3; TRBD1 agrees at 7 bases. The CDR3 loop spans 17 amino acids. The J segment lost 0 bases and the V segment lost 10 bases, leaving 15 bases of the junction unmatched. Germline lookup yields CDR1 LNHDA and CDR2 SQIVND (reference sequence). The CDR3 region has the DNA TGTGCCACCACACCCCCGACCGGGACAGCCTCTGGAAACACCATATATTTT. Translating gives CATTPPTGTASGNTIYF.

Only a few counts were recorded for this clone. The chain employs TRBV24-1 and TRBJ2-2, with D possibly matching TRBD2 (6 bases). CDR3 size: 13 residues. Trimming stripped 0 bases from V and 11 bases from J, with 9 bases between. In germline, CDR1 is KGHDR, CDR2 SFDVKD. The CDR3 DNA reads TGTGCCACCAGTGATTTGGAGGCGGGAGAGCTGTTTTTT. Translated, it gives CATSDLEAGELFF.

The table lists this clone with a count of one. CDR3 residues: CASSLKGQGGYEQYF. CDR3 coding DNA: TGTGCCAGCAGTTTAAAGGGACAGGGAGGCTACGAGCAGTACTTC. The chain uses TRBV28 and TRBJ2-7; 9 positions match TRBD1. CDR3 length: 15 amino acids. The V and J ends lost 2 bases and 3 bases, in that order; junction bases with no gene match: 5. Germline V gene lookup returns CDR1 MDHEN and CDR2 SYDVKM.

The V and J genes are TRBV6-5 and TRBJ2-7; the D is unclear. CDR1 and CDR2 (germline): MNHEY, SVGAGI. The CDR3 length is 14 residues. Trimming removed 6 bases at V and 2 bases at J, with 14 bases between. CDR3 nucleotide sequence: TGTGCCAGCAGCCGAGAACAGCCACCCTACGAGCAGTACTTC. This translates into CASSREQPPYEQYF.

J is TRBJ1-1 and V is TRBV4-3; no clear D. The CDR3 is 14 residues long. V lost 1 base and J lost 1, with 7 bases in between. Germline CDR1 is LGHNA and CDR2 is YSLEER. The CDR3 sequence: CASSQAPGNTEAFF. CDR3 DNA sequence: TGCGCCAGCAGCCAAGCACCGGGGAACACTGAAGCTTTCTTT.

This clone was counted a single time. V usage is TRBV3-1 (or the pseudogene TRBV3-2) and J usage is TRBJ2-2; D unresolved. CDR1 LGHDT and CDR2 YNNKEL come from the germline V gene (reference sequence). Trimming cost V 1 base and J 5 bases, with 5 bases left between them. The CDR3 runs 13 residues. CDR3 protein: CASSQASTGELFF. CDR3 nucleotide sequence: TGTGCCAGCAGCCAAGCGAGTACCGGGGAGCTGTTTTTT.

The rearrangement links TRBV5-1 to TRBJ2-3; 12 bases line up with TRBD2. The CDR3 is made up of 17 amino acids. V was clipped by 0 bases and J by 1 base; unmatched bases: 3. Looked up from germline, CDR1 is SGHRS and CDR2 is YFSETQ. Written as DNA, the CDR3 is TGCGCCAGCAGCTTGGGACTAGCGGGAGCTCGCACAGATACGCAGTATTTT. Its translation: CASSLGLAGARTDTQYF.

The V call is TRBV7-9, the J call TRBJ2-3; 7 bases align to TRBD2. Germline CDR1 and CDR2: SEHNR and FQNEAQ (reference sequence). The J segment lost 1 base and the V segment lost 2 bases, leaving 3 bases of the junction unmatched. CDR3 length: 15 residues. The CDR3 protein is CASSLTRERTDTQYF. The CDR3 DNA sequence: TGTGCCAGCAGCTTAACGCGGGAGCGCACAGATACGCAGTATTTT.

Only one count was recorded for this clone. The J gene is TRBJ2-1, the V gene TRBV4-2; 10 nucleotides agree with TRBD2. V was pared by 4 bases and J by 10 bases, with 16 bases of the junction left unmatched. The CDR3 spans 17 residues. The germline gives CDR1 LGHNA, CDR2 YNFKEQ. CDR3 DNA sequence: TGTGCCAGCAGCCGGGAGCGAAGGACTAGCGGTTCCCAAGAGCAGTTCTTC. As protein: CASSRERRTSGSQEQFF.